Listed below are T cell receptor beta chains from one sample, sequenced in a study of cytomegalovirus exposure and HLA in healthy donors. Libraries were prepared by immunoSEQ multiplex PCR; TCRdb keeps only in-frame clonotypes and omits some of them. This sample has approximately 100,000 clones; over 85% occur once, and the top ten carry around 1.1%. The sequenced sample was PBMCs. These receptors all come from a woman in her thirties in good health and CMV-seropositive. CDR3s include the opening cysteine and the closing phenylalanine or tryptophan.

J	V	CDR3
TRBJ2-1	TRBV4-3	CASSQTGGTEQFF
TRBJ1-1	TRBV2	CASSEIGMSRGTEAFF
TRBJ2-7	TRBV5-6	CASSSRGAGVPYEQYF
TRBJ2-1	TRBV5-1	CASSLAASGRGGNEQFF
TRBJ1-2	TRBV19	CASRVTGAARGGYTF
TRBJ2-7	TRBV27	CASSPGLGSYEQYF
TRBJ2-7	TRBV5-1	CASSRPLGEEQYF
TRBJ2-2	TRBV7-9	CASSILGRDSVTGELFF
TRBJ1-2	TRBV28	CASRPRRTNYGYTF
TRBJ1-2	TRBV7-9	CASSLMDRDGYTF
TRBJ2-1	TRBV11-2	CASSLGRDFNNNEQFF
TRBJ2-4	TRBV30	CACRVRLAKNIQYF
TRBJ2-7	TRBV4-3	CASSQDYSGSSYEQYF
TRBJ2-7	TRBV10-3	CATWTGGNEQYF
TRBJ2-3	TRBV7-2	CASSSKGSISGSIDTQYF
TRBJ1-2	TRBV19	CASEKTGSYGYTF
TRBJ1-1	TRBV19	CASSPGEFRMNTEAFF
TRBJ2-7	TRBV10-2	CASTIGRGEQYF
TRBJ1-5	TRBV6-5	CASSYSSFQPQHF
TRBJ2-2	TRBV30	CAWSVSFNTGELFF
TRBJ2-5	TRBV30	CAWSPPFQGETQYF
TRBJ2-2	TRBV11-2	CASSYLLSAGELFF
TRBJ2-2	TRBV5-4	CASNQMTVPGELFF
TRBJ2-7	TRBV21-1	CASSKGGSGGRYYEQYF
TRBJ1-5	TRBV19	CASSITTGNQPQHF
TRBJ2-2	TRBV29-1	CSGGQGPTLGGELFF
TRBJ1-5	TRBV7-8	CASSLLGTGSNQPQHF
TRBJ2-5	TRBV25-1	CASSESGAGEETQYF